This T cell receptor beta chain came from a study of response to subunit inactivated influenza vaccine. This clonotype showed up just a few times. Via MiXCR, TCRdb re-called the RT-PCR reads, giving one row per CDR3 protein. The data hold about 700,000 distinct CDR3 sequences, with 11% to 15% observed a single time. The sequence came from a man over 45 who received an inactivated influenza vaccine. Sequencing was performed on PBMCs from blood, taken 14 to 15 days before vaccination.

CDR3 region: CSVDWADTQYF. CDR3 nucleotide sequence: TGCAGCGTTGATTGGGCAGATACGCAGTATTTT. The chain uses TRBV29-1 and TRBJ2-3; D remains unclear. Trimming took off 3 bases at V and 4 bases at J, with 5 bases between the two ends. This CDR3 contains 11 residues. Germline loops: CDR1 SQVTM, CDR2 ANQGSEA.